This TCR beta chain was recovered during a study of blood T cell repertoires in COVID-19. Source study methods: Amplification of reference gene primers provided the estimated nucleated cell counts. TCRdb's copy holds only in-frame clones and misses some; the assay was immunoSEQ multiplex PCR. Clone size and V and J calls were adopted from that table, with D and trimming inferred from the DNA. Of approximately 170,000 clones in the sample, about four fifths are singletons; the top ten hold about 7.1%. V lost 2 bases and J 0 bases, leaving 8 bases between the germline ends. There are 15 residues in the CDR3. CDR1 and CDR2 from the germline V gene are SNHLY and FYNNEI. This clone has just a few counts.

This clonotype originated in a woman aged 70-85 years with COVID-19, enrolled during active disease. The chain joins TRBV2 to TRBJ1-5; D gene uncertain. Sample: peripheral blood. Here the CDR3 DNA reads TGTGCCAGCAGTGAAATCTCCGTTAGCAATCAGCCCCAGCATTTT. This sequence encodes CASSEISVSNQPQHF.